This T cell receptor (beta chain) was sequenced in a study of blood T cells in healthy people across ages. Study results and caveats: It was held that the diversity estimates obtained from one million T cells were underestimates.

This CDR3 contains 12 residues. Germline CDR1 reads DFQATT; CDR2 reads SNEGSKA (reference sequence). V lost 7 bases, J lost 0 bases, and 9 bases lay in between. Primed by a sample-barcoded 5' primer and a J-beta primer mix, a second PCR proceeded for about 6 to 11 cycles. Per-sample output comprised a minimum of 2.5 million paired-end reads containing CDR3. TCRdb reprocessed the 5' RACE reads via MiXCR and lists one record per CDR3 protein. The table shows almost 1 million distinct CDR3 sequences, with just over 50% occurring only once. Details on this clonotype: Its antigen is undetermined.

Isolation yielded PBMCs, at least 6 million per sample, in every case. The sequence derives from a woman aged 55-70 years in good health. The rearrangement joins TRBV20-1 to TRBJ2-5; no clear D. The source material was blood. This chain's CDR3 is CSVKPYQETQYF. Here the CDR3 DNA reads TGCAGTGTAAAACCCTACCAAGAGACCCAGTACTTC.